The clone carrying this T cell receptor (beta chain) has a handful of counts. What it binds is unknown. The table came from immunoSEQ multiplex PCR; TCRdb's copy has only in-frame clones and leaves some out. The sample has around 400,000 clones, approximately 91% seen once; the top ten hold 1.9%. The sample's treatment: 19 received Ad26.COV2.S at low or high dose, single or two shots; 5 received placebo; per-sample allocation not given. Day 63 following the first vaccine or placebo injection was when the samples were taken. This entry belongs to a study of Ad26.COV2.S vaccination and SARS-CoV-2 variants. Study conclusions and caveats: TCR breadth and depth analyses may have underestimated total T cell responses. The study found higher spike-specific TCR breadth in vaccine than placebo recipients. Measurement of non-spike TCR breadth gave similar results in vaccine and placebo recipients.

The sequencing used peripheral blood, collected in a trial of Ad26.COV2.S vaccine versus placebo. This sequence originates from a person aged 18-60 years who received the Ad26.COV2.S COVID-19 vaccine or a placebo.

CDR3: CASSQDTEAFF. DNA of the CDR3: TGTGCCAGCAGTCAAGACACTGAAGCTTTCTTT. V gene TRBV6-6 combines with J gene TRBJ1-1; D is ambiguous. The CDR3 is 11 amino acids. V dropped 5 bases and J dropped 3 bases, with 4 bases sitting between them. CDR1 MNHNY and CDR2 SVGAGI come from the germline V gene (reference sequence).